Listed here are 22 T cell receptor beta chains from one sample, sequenced in a study of blood T cell repertoires in COVID-19. The table came from immunoSEQ multiplex PCR; TCRdb's copy has only in-frame clones and leaves some out. There are under 300,000 clones in the sample; approximately 88% occur only once, and less than 0.95% lies in the top ten. Input material: peripheral blood. The receptors stem from a woman aged 40 to 50 who had recovered from COVID-19.

The rearrangement uses TRBV19 and TRBJ2-7, with TRBD2 identical over 14 bases. The CDR3 is 16 residues long. CDR1 is LNHDA, CDR2 SQIVND, per germline (reference sequence). The V segment lost 5 bases and the J segment 9 bases; nucleotides outside the gene matches: 12. The CDR3 bases are TGTGCCAGTAGTTCTTCCGGGACTAGCGGGAGACCGGGGCAGTACTTC. Amino acid sequence: CASSSSGTSGRPGQYF.

This chain uses TRBV7-3 with TRBJ2-7; 12 bases line up with TRBD1. The CDR3 has 15 amino acids. Germline values: CDR1 SGHTA, CDR2 FQGTGA. The V gene end was trimmed by 0 bases and the J gene end by 5 bases; junction bases not matched to a gene: 2. The CDR3 nucleotides are TGTGCCAGCAGCTTAACAGGGACAGGGGGCCACGAGCAGTACTTC. It codes for CASSLTGTGGHEQYF. Together with reference TRBV7-3 and TRBJ2-7, the CDR3 gives the full variable domain: GAGVSQTPSNKVTEKGKYVELRCDPISGHTALYWYRQSLGQGPEFLIYFQGTGAADDSGLPNDRFFAVRPEGSVSTLKIQRTERGDSAVYLCASSLTGTGGHEQYFGPGTRLTVT.

The CDR3 loop is CASTSLAGSYEQYF. CDR3 in DNA: TGTGCCAGCACCAGTCTAGCGGGAAGCTACGAGCAGTACTTC. The genes are TRBV28 and TRBJ2-7, with 9 positions matching TRBD2. From germline, CDR1 is MDHEN and CDR2 SYDVKM. The CDR3 totals 14 residues. The V and J ends lost 7 bases and 3 bases, in that order; junction bases with no gene match: 7.

V is TRBV19 and J is TRBJ2-1; 11 bases are a match to TRBD2. CDR3 size: 17 residues. Germline V CDR1 and CDR2: LNHDA, SQIVND (reference sequence). With V trimmed by 6 bases and J by 12 bases, 19 bases remained unmatched. The chain's CDR3 is CASSQISGRAEGPWQFF. The DNA for the CDR3 is TGTGCCAGTAGCCAGATTAGCGGGAGGGCCGAAGGCCCATGGCAGTTCTTC.

The rearrangement links TRBV6-2 or TRBV6-3 to TRBJ2-4, with D possibly matching TRBD2 (6 bases). Germline V gives CDR1 MNHEY, CDR2 SVGEGT. Deletions cut 0 bases from V and 0 bases from J, with 12 bases between. CDR3 length: 17 amino acids. The CDR3 nucleotides are TGTGCCAGCAGTTACTCGCTAGCGAACCTAGCCAAAAACATTCAGTACTTC. Protein: CASSYSLANLAKNIQYF.

The chain couples TRBV4-1 to TRBJ2-2, with D possibly matching TRBD2 (6 bases). With 1 base removed from V and 1 base from J, the gap between germline ends came to 16 bases. Germline loops: CDR1 MGHRA, CDR2 YSYEKL. The CDR3 consists of 18 residues. The CDR3 sequence: CASSQGEARAGNTGELFF. CDR3 nucleotides: TGCGCCAGCAGCCAAGGGGAGGCTCGAGCAGGGAACACCGGGGAGCTGTTTTTT.

This rearrangement joins TRBV4-1 to TRBJ2-7; 9 nucleotides match TRBD1. From germline, CDR1 is MGHRA and CDR2 YSYEKL. Unmatched junction bases numbered 11, after V lost 8 bases and J lost 3 bases. CDR3 length equals 15 residues. Written as DNA, the CDR3 is TGCGCCAGCTCCTGGGGAGAGGGACAGGGCTACGAGCAGTACTTC. Its protein is CASSWGEGQGYEQYF.

The chain has TRBV27 and TRBJ2-1, with 12 bases matching TRBD2. Losses at the gene ends were 5 bases for V and 3 bases for J; bases not matched to a gene: 5. Germline assignment: CDR1 MNHEY and CDR2 SMNVEV (reference sequence). This CDR3 region has 16 residues. The CDR3, as DNA: TGTGCCAGCAGTCCGACTAGCGGGGGAAACTACAATGAGCAGTTCTTC. It yields the protein CASSPTSGGNYNEQFF.

The chain is built from TRBV14 and TRBJ2-6, with D possibly matching TRBD1 (5 bases). Germline V gene sequence: CDR1 SGHDN, CDR2 FVKESK. Trimming pared 4 bases from V and 0 bases from J, leaving 7 bases between. This CDR3 has 15 amino acids. CDR3 amino acids: CASSLDSSGANVLTF. The CDR3 nucleotides read TGTGCCAGCAGCCTCGACAGCTCTGGGGCCAACGTCCTGACTTTC.

This chain connects TRBV2 to TRBJ1-1, with D maybe TRBD1 (6 bases). Germline V gives CDR1 SNHLY, CDR2 FYNNEI. Between the trimmed V and J ends, which lost 10 bases and 4 bases, there was a span of 19 bases. CDR3 length equals 14 residues. The DNA of the CDR3 is TGTGCCAATTCCCAGGGGTTAAGATCCACTGAAGCTTTCTTT. Protein: CANSQGLRSTEAFF.

This chain connects TRBV6-5 to TRBJ1-2; TRBD1 matches 8 bases. The V gene end was trimmed by 6 bases and the J gene end by 3 bases; junction bases not matched to a gene: 9. In germline, CDR1 is MNHEY, CDR2 SVGAGI. This CDR3 comprises 15 residues. The CDR3 nucleotides read TGTGCCAGCAGCGTAGACAGGGGCGGGCACTATGGCTACACCTTC. As protein: CASSVDRGGHYGYTF.

A word on this clone: The junction departs from germline at one end; a sequencing error may be responsible. J is TRBJ2-5 and V is TRBV3-1 (or the pseudogene TRBV3-2); no reliable D call. The CDR3 extends over 13 amino acids. Germline CDR1 is LGHDT and CDR2 is YNNKEL (reference sequence). Written as DNA, the CDR3 is TGTGCCAGCAGGCAAGGTCGGTGGGAGACCCAGTACTTC. Residues: CASRQGRWETQYF.

For the CDR3, the DNA is TGTGCCAGCAGCAAATATCACCGACAGTGGAGACGTAACGGCTACACCTTC. It codes for CASSKYHRQWRRNGYTF. The chain uses TRBV21-1 and TRBJ1-2; TRBD1, the table's D call, was not compared with the DNA. TRBV21-1 is reported as a pseudogene. This CDR3 contains 17 residues.

The chain combines TRBV4-2 with TRBJ2-3, with TRBD2 identical over 11 bases. V was pared by 4 bases and J by 5 bases, with 5 bases of the junction left unmatched. Per the germline V gene, CDR1 is LGHNA and CDR2 is YNFKEQ. This CDR3 has 15 residues. The CDR3 nucleotides are TGTGCCAGCAGCCCCGGGGGGACTAGCGGAGATACGCAGTATTTT. As protein: CASSPGGTSGDTQYF.

The chain uses TRBV19 and TRBJ1-5; unclear D gene. Trimming cost V 6 bases and J 0 bases, with 9 bases left between them. Germline V gene lookup returns CDR1 LNHDA and CDR2 SQIVND (reference sequence). The CDR3 consists of 14 residues. In nucleotides, the CDR3 is TGTGCCAGTAGCCAGACAAATAGCAATCAGCCCCAGCATTTT. Translated, it gives CASSQTNSNQPQHF. The full variable domain, its missing parts supplied by reference TRBV19 and TRBJ1-5, is DGGITQSPKYLFRKEGQNVTLSCEQNLNHDAMYWYRQDPGQGLRLIYYSQIVNDFQKGDIAEGYSVSREKKESFPLTVTSAQKNPTAFYLCASSQTNSNQPQHFGDGTRLSIL.

The chain employs TRBV10-3 and TRBJ2-5; the D is unclear. This CDR3 spans 12 amino acids. The germline V gene encodes CDR1 ENHRY and CDR2 SYGVKD. V lost 2 bases, J lost 5 bases, and 6 bases lay in between. DNA of the CDR3: TGTGCCATCAGTGAGAAGGAGGAGACCCAGTACTTC. Its translation is CAISEKEETQYF.

This chain uses TRBV7-9 with TRBJ2-7; 8 bases match TRBD2. This CDR3 is 14 amino acids long. With 5 bases clipped from V and 5 bases from J, the junction kept 8 bases outside the gene matches. CDR1 and CDR2 (germline): SEHNR, FQNEAQ (reference sequence). The CDR3 DNA reads as TGTGCCAGCAGCCCCGAAAAGCGGGAGAACGAGCAGTACTTC. This translates into CASSPEKRENEQYF.

This chain connects TRBV2 to TRBJ2-2; TRBD2 might be the D (6 bases). Trimming pared 7 bases from V and 4 bases from J, leaving 13 bases between. Germline CDR1 is SNHLY and CDR2 is FYNNEI. The CDR3 totals 14 residues. The CDR3 bases are TGTGCCAGCACACGGGAGTTGGTCACCGGGGAGCTGTTTTTT. It codes for CASTRELVTGELFF.

V and J are TRBV15 and TRBJ1-5; 10 bases line up with TRBD1. CDR3 length: 17 residues. After removal of 0 bases from V and 6 bases from J, the junction contained 8 bases not matched to a gene. Germline CDR1 and CDR2: LNHNV and YYDKDF (reference sequence). The chain's CDR3 is CATSREFVDRGTQPQHF. CDR3 coding DNA: TGTGCCACCAGCAGAGAGTTTGTGGACAGGGGGACTCAGCCCCAGCATTTT.

V gene TRBV7-3 combines with J gene TRBJ2-5; 16 nucleotides match TRBD2. The germline V gene encodes CDR1 SGHTA and CDR2 FQGTGA. The CDR3 sequence is 16 residues long. Trimming cost V 4 bases and J 4 bases; bases outside gene matches: 3. This chain's CDR3 is CASSWGLAGGAETQYF. The CDR3, as DNA: TGTGCCAGCAGCTGGGGACTAGCGGGAGGGGCAGAGACCCAGTACTTC.

The rearrangement links TRBV6-4 to TRBJ2-1; possible D gene TRBD1, 6 bases. The germline CDR1 and CDR2 sequences are MRHNA and SNTAGT. This CDR3 is built from 15 residues. Trimming removed 6 bases at V and 5 bases at J, with 17 bases between. In DNA form, the CDR3 reads TGTGCCAGCAGCAGGACTGGGGGCGGTCACAATGAGCAGTTCTTC. It yields the protein CASSRTGGGHNEQFF.

The rearrangement links TRBV30 to TRBJ2-3; 12 nucleotides match TRBD2. With V trimmed by 7 bases and J by 4 bases, 6 bases remained unmatched. Germline V CDR1 and CDR2: GTSNPN, SVGIG (reference sequence). The length of the CDR3 is 14 residues. As DNA, the CDR3 is TGTGCCTCCCTGACTAGCGGGAGAGCAGATACGCAGTATTTT. Translated: CASLTSGRADTQYF.